The 6 T cell receptor beta chains below were found in one sample sequenced in a study of cytomegalovirus exposure and HLA in healthy donors (dated by TCRdb to 2017 to 2019). The library was obtained by the immunoSEQ multiplex PCR assay. The multiplex PCR relied on a mix of 60 forward primers for TCR Vbeta segments and 13 reverse primers for TCR Jbeta segments. TCRdb mirrors the immuneACCESS table, restricted to in-frame sequences. Some clones are absent from its copies; in checked studies, under half trace to an unresolved V gene, and the reason for the others is unknown. This sample's table contains 130,000 or so clones. About 1.6% of the sample goes to the ten largest clones. The sample consisted of PBMCs. The origin of the receptors is a woman aged 40-49 years in good health and CMV-seronegative.

V usage is TRBV5-1 and J usage is TRBJ2-5, with D maybe TRBD1 (6 bases). Germline lookup yields CDR1 SGHRS and CDR2 YFSETQ. Trimming shortened V by 1 base and J by 5 bases, and 15 bases separated the two germline ends. This CDR3 is built from 15 residues. CDR3 loop: CASSLSAGASETQYF. CDR3 bases: TGCGCCAGCAGCTTGTCTGCAGGGGCGTCGGAGACCCAGTACTTC.

The chain carries TRBV7-9 and TRBJ2-4, with 12 bases lining up with TRBD1. There are 17 residues in the CDR3. In germline, CDR1 is SEHNR, CDR2 FQNEAQ (reference sequence). J lost 0 bases, V lost 5 bases, and 5 bases had no gene match. The CDR3 DNA is TGTGCCAGCAGCCCGGGACAGGGGGCCACAGCCAAAAACATTCAGTACTTC. It yields the protein CASSPGQGATAKNIQYF.

The chain employs TRBV2 and TRBJ2-7, with TRBD1 identical over 8 bases. J was trimmed by 1 base and V by 8 bases; bases with no gene match: 7. The CDR3 covers 14 residues. CDR1 and CDR2 (germline): SNHLY, FYNNEI. In nucleotides, the CDR3 is TGTGCCAGCTGCCAGGGACAGGTTTCCTACGAGCAGTACTTC. This encodes CASCQGQVSYEQYF.

The chain is built from TRBV6-6 and TRBJ2-2; 8 nucleotides line up with TRBD1. Trimming cost V 6 bases and J 6 bases; bases outside gene matches: 9. The CDR3 runs 15 residues. CDR1 and CDR2 from the germline V gene are MNHNY and SVGAGI (reference sequence). CDR3 loop: CASRAGQGTSGELFF. CDR3 in DNA: TGTGCCAGCAGAGCCGGACAGGGAACTTCCGGGGAGCTGTTTTTT.

This chain joins TRBV27 and TRBJ1-6, with 10 bases that match TRBD1. V dropped 3 bases and J dropped 9; count of bases not matched to a gene: 5. The CDR3 length is 15 residues. CDR1 and CDR2 (germline): MNHEY, SMNVEV (reference sequence). The CDR3 protein is CASSFSGTGASPLHF. CDR3 in DNA: TGTGCCAGCAGTTTCTCCGGGACAGGGGCTTCACCCCTCCACTTT.

This rearrangement joins TRBV10-1 to TRBJ1-5; D remains unclear. There are 11 residues in the CDR3. In germline, CDR1 is WNHNN, CDR2 SYGVQD (reference sequence). With 9 bases removed from V and 9 bases from J, the gap between germline ends came to 12 bases. DNA of the CDR3: TGCGCCAGAACGGTGGTTGGGCCCCAGCATTTT. Its translation is CARTVVGPQHF.